The 27 T cell receptor beta chains in this list originate from one sample, sequenced in a study of Graves' ophthalmopathy and Graves' hyperthyroidism. TCR beta CDR3 regions were amplified from RNA transcripts. The workflow started with a first-round RT-PCR run with HTBI primers and then moved on to a second-round multiplex PCR. TCRdb reanalysed the multiplex PCR reads using MiXCR and keeps one entry per CDR3 protein. In the table there are more than 550,000 distinct CDR3 sequences, 35% to 45% of which are singletons. The specimen was peripheral blood. Source of these receptors: an adult man with Graves' ophthalmopathy.

This rearrangement joins TRBV9 to TRBJ2-7, with D hard to call. Germline CDR1 is SGDLS and CDR2 is YYNGEE. The CDR3 has 14 residues. Trimming pared 3 bases from V and 0 bases from J, leaving 10 bases between. The chain's CDR3 is CASSAVPSSYEQYF. CDR3 in DNA: TGTGCCAGCAGCGCTGTCCCGAGCTCCTACGAGCAGTACTTC.

This clonotype was picked up a small number of times. J is TRBJ2-3 and V is TRBV29-1; D is perhaps TRBD1 (6 bases). The germline V gene has CDR1 SQVTM and CDR2 ANQGSEA. This CDR3 is 14 amino acids long. V lost 3 bases and J lost 11, with 21 bases in between. CDR3 DNA: TGCAGCGTTGATGATAGCACCGGGACATTCCTGCAGTATTTT. Amino acids: CSVDDSTGTFLQYF.

This clonotype was seen more than once but under ten times. This chain uses TRBV15 with TRBJ2-2, with a possible D match to TRBD1 (5 bases). Germline V gives CDR1 LNHNV, CDR2 YYDKDF (reference sequence). With 3 bases removed from V and 0 bases from J, the gap between germline ends came to 14 bases. This CDR3 comprises 17 residues. The CDR3 sequence is CATSSPRAGTNTGELFF. CDR3 sequence (DNA): TGTGCCACCAGCAGTCCCCGTGCAGGGACGAACACCGGGGAGCTGTTTTTT.

This clonotype has at least ten counts. The CDR3 nucleotides read TGTGCCAGCAGTGATGGGATGGGAAATCAGCCCCAGCATTTT. Translating it yields CASSDGMGNQPQHF. The V gene is TRBV6-1, the J gene TRBJ1-5; no clear D gene. CDR1 is MNHNS and CDR2 is SASEGT in the germline V gene. V was pared by 3 bases and J by 4 bases, with 10 bases between. The CDR3 runs to 14 residues.

This clonotype has just a few counts. Because the CDR3 is missing its conserved closing phenylalanine or tryptophan, this is likely a read error. The DNA is omitted, as the CDR3 cannot be located on it reliably, and the CDR3 follows TCRdb's listing. CDR3 amino acids: CSVVGQGSASY. This chain joins TRBV29-1 and TRBJ1-2; the listed D gene, TRBD1, was not tested against the DNA. CDR1 and CDR2 (germline): SQVTM, ANQGSEA. The CDR3 has 11 amino acids, counting both end residues.

This chain connects TRBV7-6 to TRBJ2-7; 7 bases fit TRBD1. The ends lost 4 bases at V and 2 bases at J; junction bases unmatched: 8. The CDR3 totals 15 residues. Per germline, CDR1 SGHVS and CDR2 FNYEAQ. CDR3 sequence: CASSSKTGTTYEQYF. The CDR3 coding sequence is TGTGCCAGCAGCTCTAAGACAGGGACAACCTACGAGCAGTACTTC.

The chain couples TRBV29-1 to TRBJ1-1; D is ambiguous. Trimming stripped 4 bases from V and 1 base from J, with 7 bases between. There are 12 residues in the CDR3. Germline values: CDR1 SQVTM, CDR2 ANQGSEA. DNA for the CDR3: TGCAGCGTTGCACAGCCGAACACTGAAGCTTTCTTT. Translation: CSVAQPNTEAFF.

There are many counts of this clonotype. The rearrangement uses TRBV12-3 or TRBV12-4 and TRBJ1-5; D uncertain. The CDR3 has 16 amino acids. V was pared by 6 bases and J by 0 bases, with 15 bases between. CDR3 protein: CASSPGRGDSNQPQHF. The CDR3 DNA reads as TGTGCCAGCAGCCCTGGACGGGGTGATAGCAATCAGCCCCAGCATTTT.

V gene TRBV4-1 combines with J gene TRBJ1-2, with D maybe TRBD1 (5 bases). This CDR3 has 15 amino acids. V lost 7 bases and J 7 bases, leaving 22 bases between the germline ends. Looked up from germline, CDR1 is MGHRA and CDR2 is YSYEKL. The CDR3 DNA sequence: TGCGCCAGCACTGAACCAACGGGGCGCAGGTCTGGCTACACCTTC. This sequence encodes CASTEPTGRRSGYTF.

This sequence joins TRBV15 and TRBJ1-5; 9 bases map to TRBD1. In germline, CDR1 is LNHNV, CDR2 YYDKDF (reference sequence). V gave up 3 bases and J gave up 6 bases; unmatched junction bases: 6. This CDR3 contains 15 residues. CDR3 region: CATSRGRTGVQPQHF. The CDR3 coding sequence is TGTGCCACCAGCAGGGGCAGGACAGGGGTTCAGCCCCAGCATTTT. Combining the CDR3 with reference TRBV15 and TRBJ1-5 gives the whole variable domain DAMVIQNPRYQVTQFGKPVTLSCSQTLNHNVMYWYQQKSSQAPKLLFHYYDKDFNNEADTPDNFQSRRPNTSFCFLDIRSPGLGDTAMYLCATSRGRTGVQPQHFGDGTRLSIL.

The chain joins TRBV10-3 to TRBJ2-5, with D unresolved. Germline assignment: CDR1 ENHRY and CDR2 SYGVKD. Trimming removed 2 bases from V and 4 bases from J, with 8 bases in between. The CDR3 is made up of 13 amino acids. This CDR3 is CAISERSRETQYF. The CDR3 DNA reads as TGTGCCATCAGTGAGAGGAGCAGAGAGACCCAGTACTTC.

The chain combines TRBV24-1 with TRBJ1-1; 8 nucleotides agree with TRBD1. Germline lookup yields CDR1 KGHDR and CDR2 SFDVKD. V was pared by 5 bases and J by 10 bases, with 5 bases of the junction left unmatched. This CDR3 has 12 residues. Written as DNA, the CDR3 is TGTGCCACCAGTGCTCGGACAGGGTTAGCTTTCTTT. It yields the protein CATSARTGLAFF.

This clonotype was seen just once. A much larger clone differs by one base, so this may be a read error. The chain has TRBV4-1 and TRBJ2-5; D remains ambiguous. This CDR3 has 12 amino acids. The V gene's germline CDR1 is MGHRA and CDR2 YSYEKL. The CDR3 bases are TGTGCCAGCCGCCCCCTAAAAGAGACCCAGTACTTC. Translated, it gives CASRPLKETQYF.

This clonotype was seen many times. The genes are TRBV5-1 and TRBJ2-5, with 10 bases aligning to TRBD2. V shed 7 bases, J shed 5 bases, and the junction held 8 bases outside the gene matches. The CDR3 is 14 residues long. CDR1 is SGHRS and CDR2 is YFSETQ in the germline V gene. The chain's CDR3 is CASSPLAGDETQYF. In DNA form, the CDR3 reads TGCGCCAGCTCACCTCTAGCGGGGGACGAGACCCAGTACTTC.

This clonotype has only a few counts. J is TRBJ2-3 and V is TRBV9; D not resolved. Per germline, CDR1 SGDLS and CDR2 YYNGEE. Between the trimmed V and J ends, which lost 6 bases and 1 base, there was a span of 12 bases. There are 14 residues in the CDR3. In DNA, the CDR3 is TGTGCCAGCACCGGGTCCCAACGCACAGATACGCAGTATTTT. It yields the protein CASTGSQRTDTQYF.

This clonotype was recorded a few times. The CDR3 DNA reads as TGTGCCAGCAGCTTAATCAGGGTCGGAGAGACCCAGTACTTC. Protein sequence: CASSLIRVGETQYF. The chain employs TRBV7-2 and TRBJ2-5; D possibly corresponds to TRBD1 (5 bases). The length of the CDR3 is 14 residues. V lost 2 bases, J lost 4 bases, and 11 bases lay in between. Germline V gene sequence: CDR1 SGHTA, CDR2 FQGNSA.

The chain employs TRBV5-6 and TRBJ2-5; TRBD1 is a possible D gene (6 bases). The CDR3 contains 15 residues. Looked up from germline, CDR1 is SGHDT and CDR2 is YYEEEE. V lost 4 bases to trimming and J lost 2 bases, with 15 bases between them. For the CDR3, the DNA is TGTGCCAGCAGCCAGGAATGGGGGCCGCAAGAGACCCAGTACTTC. It encodes CASSQEWGPQETQYF.

This clonotype came up a few times. This rearrangement joins TRBV30 to TRBJ2-7, with 8 bases matching TRBD2. CDR3 length: 12 residues. Per the germline V gene, CDR1 is GTSNPN and CDR2 is SVGIG (reference sequence). V lost 0 bases and J lost 6; bases outside the gene matches: 1. This CDR3 is CAWSVRGGEQYF. CDR3 in DNA: TGTGCCTGGAGTGTACGGGGGGGCGAGCAGTACTTC.

This sequence joins TRBV5-6 and TRBJ2-7; D remains unclear. CDR1 and CDR2 from the germline V gene are SGHDT and YYEEEE. Trimming stripped 0 bases from V and 5 bases from J, with 21 bases between. The CDR3 covers 17 residues. CDR3 in amino acids: CASSLERPGRAVNEQYF. The CDR3 DNA reads TGTGCCAGCAGCTTGGAACGGCCCGGAAGGGCCGTAAACGAGCAGTACTTC.

In the case of this clonotype: A much larger clone lies a single base off, so this may be a read error. The rearrangement uses TRBV2 and TRBJ2-5; D tentatively reads TRBD1 or TRBD2 (5 bases each). The CDR3 is 12 residues long. CDR1 is SNHLY and CDR2 is FYNNEI in the germline V gene. CDR3 region: CATSGPQETRYF. CDR3 in DNA: TGTGCCACCTCGGGACCCCAAGAGACCCGGTACTTC.

The CDR3 is CASSTYRGASYGYTF. CDR3 sequence (DNA): TGTGCCAGCAGCACCTACAGGGGGGCGTCCTATGGCTACACCTTC. This rearrangement joins TRBV5-4 to TRBJ1-2, with 8 nucleotides matching TRBD1. Germline CDR1 SGHNT, CDR2 YYREEE (reference sequence). The trim removed 4 bases at V and 4 bases at J, leaving 9 bases unmatched. The CDR3 consists of 15 residues.

In this sample, this clonotype turned up many times. The chain links TRBV14 to TRBJ1-2; 8 bases fit TRBD1. Germline loops: CDR1 SGHDN, CDR2 FVKESK. Trimming at V came to 0 bases and at J to 4 bases, leaving 4 bases not matched to a gene. The CDR3 runs to 15 residues. CDR3 sequence reads: CASSQERTGIYGYTF. The CDR3, as DNA: TGTGCCAGCAGCCAAGAGAGGACAGGGATCTATGGCTACACCTTC. Full variable domain (outside the CDR3, taken from reference TRBV14 and TRBJ1-2): EAGVTQFPSHSVIEKGQTVTLRCDPISGHDNLYWYRRVMGKEIKFLLHFVKESKQDESGMPNNRFLAERTGGTYSTLKVQPAELEDSGVYFCASSQERTGIYGYTFGSGTRLTVV.

V is TRBV5-1 and J is TRBJ2-3, with unresolved D. The CDR3 is 13 residues long. Germline CDR1 and CDR2: SGHRS and YFSETQ. V was shortened by 1 base and J by 7 bases, with 10 bases between the two germline ends. CDR3 in amino acids: CASSLPNTYTQYF. DNA of the CDR3: TGCGCCAGCAGCTTGCCGAATACGTATACGCAGTATTTT. The full variable domain, in which reference TRBV5-1 and TRBJ2-3 provide the parts outside the CDR3, is KAGVTQTPRYLIKTRGQQVTLSCSPISGHRSVSWYQQTPGQGLQFLFEYFSETQRNKGNFPGRFSGRQFSNSRSEMNVSTLELGDSALYLCASSLPNTYTQYFGPGTRLTVL.

Ten or more counts support this clonotype. This chain uses TRBV24-1 with TRBJ2-5; no reliable D call. Trimming shortened V by 3 bases and J by 7 bases, and 11 bases separated the two germline ends. In germline, CDR1 is KGHDR, CDR2 SFDVKD. This CDR3 is 13 amino acids long. The CDR3 region has the DNA TGTGCCACCAGTGATGTTGGAACCCCGACCCAGTACTTC. Encoded protein: CATSDVGTPTQYF.

The gene calls are TRBV4-3 and TRBJ1-2; 8 nucleotides agree with TRBD1. V lost 1 base and J lost 7; bases outside the gene matches: 8. Germline CDR1 is LGHNA and CDR2 is YSLEER. This CDR3 contains 15 residues. The DNA for the CDR3 is TGCGCCAGCAGCCAAGCTAATTACGGGACAGGTGGCTACACCTTC. It encodes CASSQANYGTGGYTF.

This clonotype showed up just a few times. CDR3 residues: CASSQSGSELYEQYF. The CDR3 coding sequence is TGTGCCAGCAGCCAATCGGGTTCAGAACTCTACGAGCAGTACTTC. The chain employs TRBV7-2 and TRBJ2-7; D is unresolved. The CDR3 loop spans 15 amino acids. Trimming took off 5 bases at V and 3 bases at J, with 17 bases between the two ends. Germline CDR1 and CDR2: SGHTA and FQGNSA.

CDR3 sequence (DNA): TGTGCCAGCACCTGGGGGGAAAACACTGAAGAGACCCAGTACTTC. This encodes CASTWGENTEETQYF. The chain uses TRBV11-3 and TRBJ2-5, with D maybe TRBD2 (6 bases). The V gene's germline CDR1 is SGHNT and CDR2 YENEEA. The CDR3 covers 15 residues. Trimming pared 7 bases from V and 3 bases from J, leaving 18 bases between.